This T cell receptor (beta chain) emerged from a study of OX40 agonist ivuxolimab in advanced cancers. Using immunoSEQ multiplex PCR, the repertoire was profiled, and TCRdb retains in-frame clones only, with some absent. The profile shows about 41,000 clones, about 89% of them singletons. Comment on this clone: Its target is not known.

Findings of the study overall: Specificity for antigen went undetermined in the expanded peripheral T cells. At 0.1 to 3.0 mg/kg and by week 6, clonal expansion occurred in CD4+ and CD8+ blood T cells.

Per germline, CDR1 MGHRA and CDR2 YSYEKL. After removal of 0 bases from V and 4 bases from J, the junction contained 8 bases not matched to a gene. The CDR3 spans 17 residues. The receptor was derived from an adult with an advanced solid tumor such as melanoma, head and neck, liver or kidney cancer. V gene TRBV4-1 combines with J gene TRBJ2-3; 9 bases line up with TRBD2. The sample was CD4+ or CD8+ T cells sorted from blood, taken in a trial of the OX40 agonist ivuxolimab. This CDR3 is CASSQDLAGSHADTQYF. CDR3 nucleotides: TGCGCCAGCAGCCAAGATCTAGCGGGGTCCCATGCAGATACGCAGTATTTT.